These T cell receptor beta chains were read from a single sample in a study of CD8+ T cells in alopecia areata. Measured with immunoSEQ multiplex PCR; TCRdb has only the in-frame clones, and not every one. The table shows some 200,000 clones, with roughly 44% occurring only once. This sample comprised CD4+ T cells sorted from blood, obtained around week 36, from a patient treated with tofacitinib. These receptor sequences come from a human donor with alopecia areata. Each CDR3 is given with its conserved first and last residue.

v_gene,j_gene,CDR3aa
TRBV30,TRBJ1-1,CAWSVVGGSTEAFF
TRBV9,TRBJ1-2,CASSALPINRDGYTF
TRBV2,TRBJ1-2,CASSEVGGPAAGYTF
TRBV29-1,TRBJ1-1,CSVDRGSTEAFF
TRBV2,TRBJ2-5,CASRFLGAGRETQYF
TRBV7-9,TRBJ2-3,CASSLVRTGISTDTQYF
TRBV20-1,TRBJ2-7,CSAGQYEQYF
TRBV27,TRBJ2-5,CASSSSVGRTGYF
TRBV5-1,TRBJ1-1,CASSLAEAGTNTEAFF
TRBV2,TRBJ2-2,CASSAWGLNTGELFF
TRBV7-9,TRBJ2-5,CASKQGTGETQYF
TRBV7-2,TRBJ2-7,CASSLFRASLLGEQYF
TRBV4-1,TRBJ1-1,CASSQLVRTERTNTEAFF
TRBV5-1,TRBJ2-3,CASSLTGTGSTDTQYF
TRBV11-1,TRBJ2-7,CASSDGTGSYEQYF
TRBV18,TRBJ1-4,CASERGSKEKLFF
TRBV7-8,TRBJ1-4,CASSSSGGVGEKLFF
TRBV30,TRBJ1-2,CAWCAEAGTLYGYTF
TRBV29-1,TRBJ2-7,CSVTGGYEQYF
TRBV6-5,TRBJ2-1,CASSPSGPPHNEQFF
TRBV30,TRBJ2-5,CAWRGSAWAQYF
TRBV7-8,TRBJ2-1,CASSLPREASGSYNEQFF
TRBV30,TRBJ2-7,CAWRRTSAGEQYF
TRBV27,TRBJ1-5,CASSRTRDSNQPQHF
TRBV19,TRBJ2-5,CASKGLKWETQYF
TRBV27,TRBJ2-3,CASSFRSGASTDTQYF
TRBV29-1,TRBJ2-5,CSVRGRLQETQYF
TRBV10-3,TRBJ2-1,CAITGTSGRAMFF
TRBV29-1,TRBJ2-5,CSVSSQGGARETQYF
TRBV6-5,TRBJ2-2,CASRRTSGELFF
TRBV7-8,TRBJ2-7,CASSLASGTAYEQYF
TRBV19,TRBJ2-1,CASRPRVEPSGGQFF
TRBV5-1,TRBJ2-5,CASSLPRKETQYF
TRBV6-1,TRBJ1-2,CASSEWSGYTF
TRBV7-2,TRBJ1-1,CASREAGARQAFF
TRBV7-9,TRBJ2-7,CASSPLGREQYF
TRBV30,TRBJ2-1,CAWVAGGPPNEQFF
TRBV7-9,TRBJ2-7,CASSLEGHEQYF
TRBV9,TRBJ2-7,CAIPGGQRTYEQYF
TRBV18,TRBJ2-7,CASSPRTATYEQYF